This entry concerns a single T cell receptor (beta chain). What this receptor recognizes is not known. The input lacks base qualities; no much larger clone sits a single base away. In Seattle, one collaborating source enrolled patients while the infection was active and tracked those patients longitudinally over the course of disease. Collaborating institutions collected whole blood in K2EDTA tubes following their own protocols. For TCRbeta analysis, collaborators shipped samples in one of three forms: frozen whole blood, isolated PBMCs, or DNA extracted from either of those sample types. The source of the sample is a study of blood T cell repertoires in COVID-19 (dated by TCRdb to the early 2020s). Study-wide context: Collaborator samples came from the United States, Italy and Spain and covered acute and convalescent phases of COVID-19. The repertoires were released in a freely available public database meant as a resource for research on the immune response to SARS-CoV-2. The samples were drawn from two sources: the first 160 participants of the ongoing ImmuneRACE study, and 1,200 or so subjects contributed by 6 global collaborators. The prospective study material was composed of cDNA or gDNA derived from T cells, B-cell-depleted T cells, or PBMCs. Nearly every sample came with metadata listing a de-identified subject ID, COVID-19 status, age in years and sex. Where available, HLA class I and class II types were obtained from metadata supplied by the sample provider rather than from assay-based typing. The dataset comprised deeply sampled blood TCRbeta repertoires from subjects exposed to, actively infected with, or recovered from COVID-19.

There are 15 amino acids in the CDR3, from cysteine to phenylalanine inclusive. Only CDR3 DNA is held: 45 bases, read in frame from base 1. V is pruned by 0 bases and J by 5 bases, leaving 8 bases of the junction without a gene match. CDR1 and CDR2 were assigned from the germline V gene (reference sequence) as GTSNPN and SVGIG. Overall study results and their limits: How much clinical and demographic metadata was included differed by source and by participant, and the metadata was provided uncurated.

TCRbeta CDR3 regions were amplified from genomic DNA by means of the immunoSEQ Assay, a bias-controlled multiplex PCR. The original methods were these. Nucleated cell counts per sample were estimated from amplification of reference gene primers within the assay. To quantify the absolute abundance of each unique TCRbeta CDR3 rearrangement, sequence reads were collapsed and filtered. Productive Simpson clonality was computed per sample as the square root of Simpson's diversity index over productive rearrangements. The table comes from immuneACCESS by way of TCRdb, which keeps in-frame sequences with V and J called. Part of the clones is missing from these tables; in studies checked, under half for an unresolved V gene and the rest for unknown reasons. The V and J calls and clone size were taken over from that table, and D and trimming were inferred from the DNA. The sample records approximately 11,000 clones, over 70% of which are singletons. The top ten clonotypes cover roughly 6% of the sample.

Sample: peripheral blood. Rearrangement joined TRBV30 to TRBJ2-5; the junction holds 8 bases that match TRBD1. This receptor was obtained from a man aged 60-69 years with COVID-19, enrolled during active disease. The CDR3 amino acid sequence is: CAWSVRTGKPETQYF. The DNA sequence reads TGTGCCTGGAGTGTTAGGACAGGGAAACCCGAGACCCAGTACTTC. The entire variable domain, with the stretches around the CDR3 drawn from the reference TRBV30 and TRBJ2-5 proteins, is SQTIHQWPATLVQPVGSPLSLECTVEGTSNPNLYWYRQAAGRGLQLLFYSVGIGQISSEVPQNLSASRPQDRQFILSSKKLLLSDSGFYLCAWSVRTGKPETQYFGPGTRLLVL.